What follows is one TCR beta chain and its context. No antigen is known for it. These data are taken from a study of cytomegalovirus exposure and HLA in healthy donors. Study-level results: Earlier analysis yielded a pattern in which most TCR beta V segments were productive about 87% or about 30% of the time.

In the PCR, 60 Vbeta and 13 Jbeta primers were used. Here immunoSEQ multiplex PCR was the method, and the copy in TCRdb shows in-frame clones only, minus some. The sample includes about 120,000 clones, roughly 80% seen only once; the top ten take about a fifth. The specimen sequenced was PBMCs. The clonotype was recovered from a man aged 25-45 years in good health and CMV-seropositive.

The CDR3 loop is CASSPGGSTGELFF. Written as DNA, the CDR3 is TGTGCCAGCTCACCGGGGGGAAGCACCGGGGAGCTGTTTTTT. The chain carries TRBV18 and TRBJ2-2; D possibly corresponds to TRBD2 (6 bases). The CDR3 covers 14 residues. From germline, CDR1 is KGHSH and CDR2 LQKENI. Between the trimmed V and J ends, which lost 3 bases and 4 bases, there was a span of 9 bases. The variable domain in full, completed from reference TRBV18 and TRBJ2-2, reads NAGVMQNPRHLVRRRGQEARLRCSPMKGHSHVYWYRQLPEEGLKFMVYLQKENIIDESGMPKERFSAEFPKEGPSILRIQQVVRGDSAAYFCASSPGGSTGELFFGEGSRLTVL.